The sequence of this T cell receptor beta chain was determined in a study of T cells in Graves' hyperthyroidism and ophthalmopathy. Overall study context: Before treatment of any kind, peripheral blood was taken at initial diagnosis. Study findings and constraints: In blood, most of the thyroid clonotypes expanded above 0.001 were also present.

The CDR3 runs 13 residues. Germline CDR1 and CDR2: GTSNPN and SVGIG (reference sequence). Trimming took 5 bases from V and 5 from J; bases not matched to a gene: 8. No ophthalmopathy progression within 18 months constituted stable Graves' hyperthyroidism. Ten or more counts support this clonotype. Its specificity is unknown. Authors of the study amplified TCR beta CDR3 regions from RNA transcripts. The HTBI primer set served for first-round RT-PCR of the TCR CDR3. Each CDR3 protein is one row after TCRdb ran MiXCR on the multiplex PCR reads. This table has about 700,000 distinct CDR3 sequences, less than 15% appearing once.

The TCR sequence derives from a woman aged 18-29 years with Graves' hyperthyroidism. Sample: blood. This rearrangement joins TRBV30 to TRBJ2-7, with 8 nucleotides matching TRBD1. The CDR3 is CAWHRDRTHEQYF. CDR3 nucleotides: TGTGCCTGGCACCGGGACAGGACCCACGAGCAGTACTTC.